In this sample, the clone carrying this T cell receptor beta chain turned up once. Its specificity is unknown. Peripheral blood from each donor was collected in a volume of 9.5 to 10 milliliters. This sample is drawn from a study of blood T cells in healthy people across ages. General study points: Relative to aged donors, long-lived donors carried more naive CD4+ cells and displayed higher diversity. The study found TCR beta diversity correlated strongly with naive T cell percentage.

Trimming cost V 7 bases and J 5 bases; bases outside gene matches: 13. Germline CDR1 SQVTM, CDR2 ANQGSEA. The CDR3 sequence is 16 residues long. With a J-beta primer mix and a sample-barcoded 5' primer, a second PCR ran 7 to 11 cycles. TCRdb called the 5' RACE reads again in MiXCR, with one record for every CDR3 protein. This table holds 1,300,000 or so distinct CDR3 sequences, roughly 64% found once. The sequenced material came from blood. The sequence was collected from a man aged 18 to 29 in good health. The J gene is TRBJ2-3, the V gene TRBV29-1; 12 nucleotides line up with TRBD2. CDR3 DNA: TGCAGCGCGAGCTCCCGGACTAGCGGGAATTTAGATACGCAGTATTTT. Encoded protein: CSASSRTSGNLDTQYF.